Below are 18 T cell receptor beta chains sequenced from a single sample in a study of TIL therapy for anti-PD-1-resistant metastatic lung cancer. As to time point: pre-treatment sample, taken before nivolumab and TIL therapy. This was the immunoSEQ v3 assay. Produced via immunoSEQ multiplex PCR; TCRdb's table is partial and in-frame only. The data hold 14,000 to 15,000 clones, with more than 70% observed a single time. Here the sequenced sample was blood, taken at baseline. These receptor sequences come from a person aged 25 to 79 with non-small cell lung cancer.

The V and J genes are TRBV7-6 and TRBJ1-2; D is perhaps TRBD1 (5 bases). The V end was cut by 2 bases, the J end by 0 bases, with 7 bases between. The germline gives CDR1 SGHVS, CDR2 FNYEAQ. CDR3 size: 14 residues. CDR3 DNA sequence: TGTGCCAGCAGCTTACCAGGGTCTAACTATGGCTACACCTTC. This codes for CASSLPGSNYGYTF.

The chain is built from TRBV4-3 and TRBJ1-6; the match to TRBD1 covers 7 bases. The trim removed 1 base at V and 5 bases at J, leaving 5 bases unmatched. Germline CDR1 is LGHNA and CDR2 is YSLEER. This CDR3 has 16 amino acids. CDR3 residues: CASSQGGQENNSPLHF. The DNA of the CDR3 is TGCGCCAGCAGCCAAGGAGGACAGGAAAATAATTCACCCCTCCACTTT.

The rearrangement uses TRBV7-9 and TRBJ2-5; the D call may be TRBD1 or TRBD2 (5 bases each). The germline V and J ends were trimmed by 5 bases and 5 bases, with 15 bases remaining between them. The V gene's germline CDR1 is SEHNR and CDR2 FQNEAQ (reference sequence). The CDR3 extends over 14 amino acids. This CDR3 is CASSPPGPGETQYF. The DNA of the CDR3 is TGTGCCAGCAGCCCCCCGGGACCGGGGGAGACCCAGTACTTC.

The J gene is TRBJ2-6, the V gene TRBV5-1, with D possibly being TRBD1 (5 bases). Trimming removed 0 bases at V and 0 bases at J, with 10 bases between. Per germline, CDR1 SGHRS and CDR2 YFSETQ. The CDR3 spans 17 residues. CDR3 sequence (DNA): TGCGCCAGCAGCTTGGGACAGATAAGCTCTGGGGCCAACGTCCTGACTTTC. This encodes CASSLGQISSGANVLTF. Filled out from reference TRBV5-1 and TRBJ2-6, the complete variable domain reads KAGVTQTPRYLIKTRGQQVTLSCSPISGHRSVSWYQQTPGQGLQFLFEYFSETQRNKGNFPGRFSGRQFSNSRSEMNVSTLELGDSALYLCASSLGQISSGANVLTFGAGSRLTVL.

This chain links TRBV5-1 with TRBJ2-7; D gene unclear. This CDR3 is 15 amino acids long. In germline, CDR1 is SGHRS, CDR2 YFSETQ. The V end lost 3 bases, the J end lost 0 bases, and 13 bases lay between the germline ends. The CDR3 loop is CASSSRPTASYEQYF. The CDR3 coding sequence is TGCGCCAGCAGCTCCCGGCCGACGGCCTCCTACGAGCAGTACTTC.

The genes are TRBV4-1 and TRBJ2-2; D is unclear. The CDR3 is 15 amino acids. Germline CDR1 reads MGHRA; CDR2 reads YSYEKL. Trimming cost V 1 base and J 6 bases, with 12 bases left between them. The CDR3 nucleotides read TGCGCCAGCAGCCAAGTACGATCTGGAGCCGGGGAGCTGTTTTTT. Protein: CASSQVRSGAGELFF.

This chain joins TRBV2 and TRBJ1-5, with a tentative D call TRBD1 (6 bases). Germline V lookup: CDR1 SNHLY, CDR2 FYNNEI. Trimming took 6 bases from V and 0 from J, leaving 12 bases between them. The CDR3 sequence is 15 residues long. The CDR3, as DNA: TGTGCCAGCAGGGAACAGGGAGGTAGCAATCAGCCCCAGCATTTT. It translates to CASREQGGSNQPQHF.

The V gene is TRBV7-9, the J gene TRBJ1-4; a weak D match, TRBD1 (5 bases). Trimming cost V 3 bases and J 5 bases, with 10 bases left between them. The CDR3 sequence is 14 residues long. Germline V gives CDR1 SEHNR, CDR2 FQNEAQ (reference sequence). In DNA, the CDR3 is TGTGCCAGCAGCTTCAGGGCGGCGAATGAAAAACTGTTTTTT. This encodes CASSFRAANEKLFF.

V usage is TRBV7-2 and J usage is TRBJ2-5; 7 nucleotides line up with TRBD1. From germline, CDR1 is SGHTA and CDR2 FQGNSA. This CDR3 is built from 15 residues. Unmatched junction bases numbered 6, after V lost 0 bases and J lost 5 bases. CDR3 residues: CASSLAAGGRETQYF. DNA for the CDR3: TGTGCCAGCAGCTTAGCGGCAGGGGGAAGGGAGACCCAGTACTTC.

J is TRBJ2-3 and V is TRBV18; D gene unclear. There are 14 residues in the CDR3. CDR1 and CDR2 from the germline V gene are KGHSH and LQKENI. Trimming took 3 bases from V and 1 from J, leaving 8 bases between them. The DNA of the CDR3 is TGTGCCAGCTCACCCATAGGACGCACAGATACGCAGTATTTT. This translates into CASSPIGRTDTQYF.

This rearrangement joins TRBV5-1 to TRBJ2-1; 7 bases match TRBD1. Germline trimming cut 0 bases from V and 2 bases from J; bases unmatched to any gene: 11. CDR1 is SGHRS and CDR2 is YFSETQ in the germline V gene. The CDR3 sequence is 18 residues long. CDR3 protein: CASSLGPTGLIPYNEQFF. Here the CDR3 DNA reads TGCGCCAGCAGCTTGGGCCCGACAGGGTTAATCCCCTACAATGAGCAGTTCTTC. The full variable domain, completed using reference TRBV5-1 and TRBJ2-1, is KAGVTQTPRYLIKTRGQQVTLSCSPISGHRSVSWYQQTPGQGLQFLFEYFSETQRNKGNFPGRFSGRQFSNSRSEMNVSTLELGDSALYLCASSLGPTGLIPYNEQFFGPGTRLTVL.

The V call is TRBV30, the J call TRBJ1-6, with D possibly matching TRBD1 (5 bases). CDR1 and CDR2 from the germline V gene are GTSNPN and SVGIG (reference sequence). Trimming pared 4 bases from V and 9 bases from J, leaving 13 bases between. The CDR3 consists of 13 residues. CDR3 in amino acids: CAWIGQGFSPLHF. The CDR3 region has the DNA TGTGCCTGGATCGGTCAGGGTTTTTCACCCCTCCACTTT.

The gene calls are TRBV19 and TRBJ1-2, with TRBD1 as a possible D gene (5 bases). The V gene's germline CDR1 is LNHDA and CDR2 SQIVND (reference sequence). Deletions cut 9 bases from V and 2 bases from J, with 22 bases between. The CDR3 length is 16 residues. The CDR3 is CASSPGPASLNYGYTF. The CDR3 DNA reads TGTGCCAGCAGTCCAGGGCCGGCGTCGCTCAACTATGGCTACACCTTC.

The chain recombines TRBV2 with TRBJ2-1; 8 bases line up with TRBD1. CDR1 is SNHLY, CDR2 FYNNEI, per germline. The CDR3 spans 21 residues. Germline trimming cut 1 base from V and 7 bases from J; bases unmatched to any gene: 24. This chain's CDR3 is CASSEVRARTGHLLGKNEQFF. Written as DNA, the CDR3 is TGTGCCAGCAGTGAAGTGAGGGCCCGGACAGGGCATCTTCTAGGGAAGAATGAGCAGTTCTTC.

The J gene is TRBJ2-2, the V gene TRBV9; possibly TRBD1 for D (6 bases). Germline loops: CDR1 SGDLS, CDR2 YYNGEE. The CDR3 is 14 residues long. Trimming took off 4 bases at V and 3 bases at J, with 10 bases between the two ends. This chain's CDR3 is CASSSQGYTGELFF. CDR3 coding DNA: TGTGCCAGCAGCTCCCAGGGGTACACCGGGGAGCTGTTTTTT.

The chain employs TRBV18 and TRBJ1-5; D uncertain. Looked up from germline, CDR1 is KGHSH and CDR2 is LQKENI. V lost 3 bases and J 0 bases, leaving 18 bases between the germline ends. This CDR3 region has 18 residues. The CDR3, as DNA: TGTGCCAGCTCACCGGTCCCACCTCGGCGGTATAGCAATCAGCCCCAGCATTTT. Residues: CASSPVPPRRYSNQPQHF.

The CDR3 loop is CASSFYRGHTDTQYF. CDR3 in DNA: TGTGCCAGCAGCTTTTATCGGGGCCACACAGATACGCAGTATTTT. The V call is TRBV5-5, the J call TRBJ2-3; perhaps D is TRBD1 or TRBD2 (5 bases each). This CDR3 has 15 residues. The germline V gene has CDR1 SGHKS and CDR2 YYEKEE (reference sequence). Trimming pared 2 bases from V and 2 bases from J, leaving 12 bases between.

J is TRBJ2-5 and V is TRBV6-6; 10 bases align to TRBD1. Germline CDR1 and CDR2: MNHNY and SVGAGI (reference sequence). The V gene end was trimmed by 0 bases and the J gene end by 2 bases; junction bases not matched to a gene: 0. This CDR3 comprises 15 residues. The CDR3 protein is CASSYSDRGQETQYF. DNA for the CDR3: TGTGCCAGCAGTTACTCGGACAGGGGGCAAGAGACCCAGTACTTC.